The next 25 T cell receptor beta chains were all read from a single sample in a study of T cells in localized non-small cell lung cancer. Produced via immunoSEQ multiplex PCR; TCRdb's table is partial and in-frame only. The table has 15,000 to 20,000 clones, around 79% seen once. Sequences were derived from peripheral blood, sampled before any cancer treatment. These receptor sequences come from a male donor older than 55 with stage I lung adenocarcinoma.

The rearrangement joins TRBV28 to TRBJ2-5, with a tentative D call TRBD2 (5 bases). Trimming removed 6 bases from V and 5 bases from J, with 10 bases in between. CDR3 length: 12 amino acids. Germline CDR1 reads MDHEN; CDR2 reads SYDVKM. As DNA, the CDR3 is TGTGCCAGCAGGGAGGCCCGGGAGACCCAGTACTTC. This sequence encodes CASREARETQYF.

The J gene is TRBJ2-2, the V gene TRBV7-3, with D maybe TRBD2 (6 bases). Germline V CDR1 and CDR2: SGHTA, FQGTGA. This CDR3 has 16 residues. The V and J ends lost 4 bases and 5 bases respectively, with 17 bases between them. The CDR3: CASSSSSGAGTGELFF. CDR3 bases: TGTGCCAGCAGCTCCTCCAGTGGGGCGGGGACCGGGGAGCTGTTTTTT.

The chain uses TRBV5-4 and TRBJ2-1, with TRBD2 as a possible D gene (6 bases). Trimming left V 1 base short and J 9 bases short, with 8 bases between. Germline V CDR1 and CDR2: SGHNT, YYREEE (reference sequence). This CDR3 has 12 amino acids. This CDR3 is CASSLLGGEQFF. The CDR3, as DNA: TGTGCCAGCAGCTTGTTGGGGGGTGAGCAGTTCTTC.

The chain employs TRBV7-3 and TRBJ2-1; D perhaps matches TRBD2 (6 bases). This CDR3 is 15 amino acids long. Germline V gene data show CDR1 as SGHTA and CDR2 as FQGTGA. Trimming pared 4 bases from V and 0 bases from J, leaving 10 bases between. For the CDR3, the DNA is TGTGCCAGCAGCTCCGGGAGTACCTCCTACAATGAGCAGTTCTTC. It specifies CASSSGSTSYNEQFF.

This clone was detected only once. This chain uses TRBV6-5 with TRBJ1-5; a weak D match, TRBD1 (5 bases). Trimming cost V 2 bases and J 2 bases, with 13 bases left between them. The V gene's germline CDR1 is MNHEY and CDR2 SVGAGI. The CDR3 runs 16 residues. The CDR3 region is CASSYTRQGGNQPQHF. The CDR3 region has the DNA TGTGCCAGCAGTTACACGAGGCAGGGCGGCAATCAGCCCCAGCATTTT.

The chain recombines TRBV6-1 with TRBJ1-3, with D unclear. The CDR3 is 12 residues long. Germline V lookup: CDR1 MNHNS, CDR2 SASEGT. V was trimmed by 6 bases and J by 0 bases, leaving 3 bases between them. CDR3 nucleotides: TGTGCCAGCAGGCCCTCTGGAAACACCATATATTTT. The encoded protein is CASRPSGNTIYF.

This clone has just a few counts. The chain recombines TRBV5-5 with TRBJ1-2, with 8 bases identical to TRBD1. V lost 4 bases to trimming and J lost 8 bases; unmatched junction nucleotides: 4. Germline V gene sequence: CDR1 SGHKS, CDR2 YYEKEE (reference sequence). CDR3 length equals 12 residues. This CDR3 reads CASSLDRDGYTF. In nucleotides, the CDR3 is TGTGCCAGCAGCCTGGACAGGGACGGCTACACCTTC.

This clone was picked up a small number of times. The V and J genes are TRBV9 and TRBJ2-1, with 10 nucleotides matching TRBD2. The CDR3 is 15 amino acids. J gave up 2 bases and V 3 bases, and 2 bases lay outside the gene matches. Germline CDR1 is SGDLS and CDR2 is YYNGEE. The CDR3 sequence: CASSASGSTYNEQFF. The CDR3 coding sequence is TGTGCCAGCAGCGCTAGCGGGAGTACCTACAATGAGCAGTTCTTC.

V is TRBV2 and J is TRBJ1-4; a possible D gene is TRBD1 (6 bases). The CDR3 has 13 amino acids. CDR1 SNHLY and CDR2 FYNNEI come from the germline V gene. Trimming removed 7 bases from V and 5 bases from J, with 11 bases in between. The CDR3 loop is CASNGQKNEKLFF. DNA of the CDR3: TGTGCCAGCAACGGACAGAAAAATGAAAAACTGTTTTTT.

This clone was detected only once. The chain links TRBV4-3 to TRBJ2-7; no definite D call. The CDR3 has 13 residues. The germline V gene encodes CDR1 LGHNA and CDR2 YSLEER. V lost 3 bases to trimming and J lost 2 bases, with 8 bases between them. This CDR3 is CASSQNLAYEQYF. The CDR3 bases are TGCGCCAGCAGCCAGAATCTAGCCTACGAGCAGTACTTC.

This chain joins TRBV19 and TRBJ2-2; 7 bases line up with TRBD2. The CDR3 extends over 16 amino acids. V dropped 0 bases and J dropped 5; count of bases not matched to a gene: 6. Germline values: CDR1 LNHDA, CDR2 SQIVND (reference sequence). The CDR3 protein is CASSIDPGGSTGELFF. CDR3 bases: TGTGCCAGTAGTATAGATCCGGGGGGATCGACCGGGGAGCTGTTTTTT.

The sample holds a few counts of this clone. The CDR3 is CASTLRETGNTEAFF. For the CDR3, the DNA is TGTGCCAGCACCCTAAGGGAGACAGGGAACACTGAAGCTTTCTTT. The chain uses TRBV6-6 and TRBJ1-1, with D tentatively TRBD1 (6 bases). This CDR3 is 15 amino acids long. The V gene lost 7 bases and the J gene lost 1 base, with 16 bases spanning the gap. Germline V CDR1 and CDR2: MNHNY, SVGAGI (reference sequence).

V gene TRBV7-9 combines with J gene TRBJ1-4; possibly TRBD1 for D (5 bases). CDR1 is SEHNR and CDR2 is FQNEAQ in the germline V gene (reference sequence). V was shortened by 3 bases and J by 12 bases, with 14 bases between the two germline ends. The CDR3 contains 13 residues. The chain's CDR3 is CASSLEGLGELFF. In nucleotides, the CDR3 is TGTGCCAGCAGCTTGGAGGGCTTAGGGGAACTGTTTTTT. The full variable domain, with the rest looked up from reference TRBV7-9 and TRBJ1-4, is DTGVSQNPRHKITKRGQNVTFRCDPISEHNRLYWYRQTLGQGPEFLTYFQNEAQLEKSRLLSDRFSAERPKGSFSTLEIQRTEQGDSAMYLCASSLEGLGELFFGSGTQLSVL.

V usage is TRBV6-5 and J usage is TRBJ1-5; D gene unclear. Germline CDR1 is MNHEY and CDR2 is SVGAGI. The length of the CDR3 is 15 residues. Deletions cut 6 bases from V and 3 bases from J, with 15 bases between. The CDR3 DNA is TGTGCCAGCAGCCGTCGACCGGGAGACAATCAGCCCCAGCATTTT. Translation gives CASSRRPGDNQPQHF.

The rearrangement links TRBV2 to TRBJ1-4, with 8 bases that match TRBD1. This CDR3 spans 15 amino acids. The germline CDR1 and CDR2 sequences are SNHLY and FYNNEI. Trimming at V came to 1 base and at J to 6 bases, leaving 4 bases not matched to a gene. The CDR3 spells CASSEGAGGDEKLFF. In DNA form, the CDR3 reads TGTGCCAGCAGTGAAGGGGCAGGGGGCGATGAAAAACTGTTTTTT.

In this sample, this clone turned up once. The CDR3 loop is CASSLEASSYNEQFF. The CDR3, as DNA: TGTGCCAGCAGCTTGGAAGCGAGCTCCTACAATGAGCAGTTCTTC. The chain joins TRBV5-5 to TRBJ2-1, with D uncertain. CDR3 length: 15 amino acids. CDR1 SGHKS and CDR2 YYEKEE come from the germline V gene (reference sequence). V lost 0 bases to trimming and J lost 0 bases, with 7 bases between them. Full variable domain (missing parts from reference TRBV5-5 and TRBJ2-1): DAGVTQSPTHLIKTRGQQVTLRCSPISGHKSVSWYQQVLGQGPQFIFQYYEKEERGRGNFPDRFSARQFPNYSSELNVNALLLGDSALYLCASSLEASSYNEQFFGPGTRLTVL.

The chain couples TRBV5-1 to TRBJ2-7; D not certain. This CDR3 spans 12 amino acids. Germline values: CDR1 SGHRS, CDR2 YFSETQ. Trimming shortened V by 4 bases and J by 2 bases, and 7 bases separated the two germline ends. The DNA for the CDR3 is TGCGCCAGCAGCAGATTACCCTACGAGCAGTACTTC. Protein sequence: CASSRLPYEQYF. Full variable domain (rest looked up from reference TRBV5-1 and TRBJ2-7): KAGVTQTPRYLIKTRGQQVTLSCSPISGHRSVSWYQQTPGQGLQFLFEYFSETQRNKGNFPGRFSGRQFSNSRSEMNVSTLELGDSALYLCASSRLPYEQYFGPGTRLTVT.

The CDR3 bases are TGTGCCAGCAGCCCTGAAGGCCTAACAGATACGCAGTATTTT. Its protein product is CASSPEGLTDTQYF. The chain carries TRBV7-9 and TRBJ2-3; D gene uncertain. The CDR3 is 14 amino acids. Germline V CDR1 and CDR2: SEHNR, FQNEAQ (reference sequence). Trimming took 5 bases from V and 3 from J, leaving 12 bases between them.

The V and J genes are TRBV2 and TRBJ2-6; TRBD1 or TRBD2 may be the D gene (5 bases each). The CDR3 is made up of 18 amino acids. V lost 10 bases to trimming and J lost 0 bases, with 22 bases between them. From germline, CDR1 is SNHLY and CDR2 FYNNEI. CDR3 sequence reads: CAIPSPGRISSGANVLTF. The CDR3 DNA is TGTGCCATTCCCTCTCCGGGACGGATAAGCTCTGGGGCCAACGTCCTGACTTTC.

This clone is labeled medium-sized. The gene calls are TRBV6-1 and TRBJ2-5; the match to TRBD2 covers 12 bases. Looked up from germline, CDR1 is MNHNS and CDR2 is SASEGT. This CDR3 is 15 amino acids long. Germline trimming cut 2 bases from V and 4 bases from J; bases unmatched to any gene: 2. The chain's CDR3 is CASSELAGGPETQYF. DNA of the CDR3: TGTGCCAGCAGTGAACTAGCGGGGGGGCCAGAGACCCAGTACTTC.

This chain joins TRBV30 and TRBJ1-3, with D possibly being TRBD1 (6 bases). CDR1 is GTSNPN and CDR2 is SVGIG in the germline V gene (reference sequence). This CDR3 is built from 14 residues. V shed 2 bases and J shed 6 bases, with 14 bases lying between them. Here the CDR3 DNA reads TGTGCCTGGAGTCCCGACAGGCTCAAAAACACCATATATTTT. Its protein product is CAWSPDRLKNTIYF.

The CDR3 DNA is TGCGCCAGCAGTGAGTCTGCATTAGCGGGAAATGAGCAGTTCTTC. Protein product: CASSESALAGNEQFF. The rearrangement joins TRBV10-2 to TRBJ2-1, with TRBD2 matching over 8 bases. CDR1 is WSHSY and CDR2 is SAAADI in the germline V gene. The CDR3 length is 15 residues. V lost 0 bases to trimming and J lost 7 bases; unmatched junction nucleotides: 5.

The chain carries TRBV5-8 and TRBJ2-6; D gene ambiguous. The germline V and J ends were trimmed by 4 bases and 0 bases, with 8 bases remaining between them. The CDR3 totals 15 residues. Per germline, CDR1 SGHTS and CDR2 YDEGEE. CDR3: CASSLGPSGANVLTF. CDR3 coding DNA: TGTGCCAGCAGCCTCGGACCCTCTGGGGCCAACGTCCTGACTTTC.

The rearrangement uses TRBV7-3 and TRBJ2-2, with D possibly being TRBD1 (5 bases). The CDR3 runs to 15 residues. The V end was cut by 1 base, the J end by 5 bases, with 11 bases between. In germline, CDR1 is SGHTA, CDR2 FQGTGA. CDR3 sequence: CASSLSQGRTGELFF. The CDR3 DNA follows: TGTGCCAGCAGCTTAAGCCAGGGTCGGACCGGGGAGCTGTTTTTT.

In this sample, this clone turned up a few times. The chain recombines TRBV19 with TRBJ1-5; 9 bases match TRBD1. In germline, CDR1 is LNHDA, CDR2 SQIVND (reference sequence). The CDR3 has 14 amino acids. J gave up 7 bases and V 10 bases, and 11 bases lay outside the gene matches. This CDR3 is CATAGTGPSQPQHF. The DNA for the CDR3 is TGTGCCACCGCCGGGACAGGGCCCTCCCAGCCCCAGCATTTT.